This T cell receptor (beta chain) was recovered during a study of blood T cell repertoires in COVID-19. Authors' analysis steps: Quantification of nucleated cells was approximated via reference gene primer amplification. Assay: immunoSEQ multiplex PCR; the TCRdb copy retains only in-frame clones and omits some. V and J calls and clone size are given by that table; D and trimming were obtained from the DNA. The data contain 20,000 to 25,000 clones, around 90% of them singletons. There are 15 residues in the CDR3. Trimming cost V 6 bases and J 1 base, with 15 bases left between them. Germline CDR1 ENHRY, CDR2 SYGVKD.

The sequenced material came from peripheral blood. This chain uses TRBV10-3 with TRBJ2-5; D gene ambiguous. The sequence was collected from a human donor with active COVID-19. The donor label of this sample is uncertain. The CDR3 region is CAIRSERSGQETQYF. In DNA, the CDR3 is TGTGCCATCAGGAGTGAAAGAAGTGGCCAAGAGACCCAGTACTTC.